The TCR beta chain under discussion was sequenced for a study of blood T cell repertoires in COVID-19. Between the trimmed V and J ends, which lost 2 bases and 6 bases, there was a span of 13 bases. Per the germline V gene, CDR1 is WNHNN and CDR2 is SYGVQD (reference sequence). The CDR3 has 14 residues. The data were produced by immunoSEQ multiplex PCR, yet TCRdb's version contains in-frame clones alone and is incomplete. The table lists 200,000 to 250,000 clones, around nine tenths of them singletons. Sequenced input: peripheral blood. The source is a man aged 55 to 70 with COVID-19, enrolled during active disease. The chain combines TRBV10-1 with TRBJ2-5; maybe TRBD1 (5 bases). The CDR3 reads CASSEAGSIQTQYF. The CDR3 DNA follows: TGCGCCAGCAGTGAGGCAGGGTCGATACAGACCCAGTACTTC.